These 20 T cell receptor beta chains originate from one sample sequenced in a study of shared clonotypes between healthy human individuals. Generated by immunoSEQ multiplex PCR, the TCRdb table keeps only in-frame clones and is missing some. The data show 2 million to 3 million clones, approximately 90% seen once. Material: naive CD4+ T cells sorted from blood. Documented subset: CD45RA+ positively selected. These receptors all come from a man aged 18-30 years in good health.

The rearrangement uses TRBV4-1 and TRBJ2-1; D ambiguous. Per the germline V gene, CDR1 is MGHRA and CDR2 is YSYEKL. The V end lost 0 bases, the J end lost 2 bases, and 14 bases lay between the germline ends. The CDR3 sequence is 17 residues long. CDR3 sequence reads: CASSQDGWGDTYNEQFF. CDR3 DNA sequence: TGCGCCAGCAGCCAAGACGGCTGGGGTGACACCTACAATGAGCAGTTCTTC.

Concerning this clone: Other DNA sequences in this specimen translate into the identical CDR3. The chain links TRBV4-1 to TRBJ2-7; D ambiguous. The V gene's germline CDR1 is MGHRA and CDR2 YSYEKL. This CDR3 has 14 residues. V was shortened by 1 base and J by 2 bases, with 9 bases between the two germline ends. This chain's CDR3 is CASSQVPGPYEQYF. The DNA of the CDR3 is TGCGCCAGCAGCCAAGTTCCAGGCCCCTACGAGCAGTACTTC.

This chain links TRBV18 with TRBJ2-3; D may be TRBD2 (5 bases). From germline, CDR1 is KGHSH and CDR2 LQKENI. V gave up 2 bases and J gave up 2 bases, with 20 bases separating them. The CDR3 has 18 amino acids. The CDR3 sequence: CASSPNIVSGQNTDTQYF. DNA for the CDR3: TGTGCCAGCTCACCAAATATAGTAAGCGGCCAAAACACAGATACGCAGTATTTT.

J is TRBJ2-6 and V is TRBV5-1; D remains ambiguous. The CDR3 runs to 16 residues. V lost 0 bases and J 4 bases, leaving 11 bases between the germline ends. Germline CDR1 SGHRS, CDR2 YFSETQ. CDR3 in DNA: TGCGCCAGCAGCTTGGCTCCAAACTGGGGGGCCAACGTCCTGACTTTC. It codes for CASSLAPNWGANVLTF.

The CDR3 nucleotides read TGTGCCAGCAGCGTGGGGACAGGGGGCCTCAATCAGCCCCAGCATTTT. Amino acid sequence: CASSVGTGGLNQPQHF. The rearrangement uses TRBV9 and TRBJ1-5, with 12 bases lining up with TRBD1. The CDR3 totals 16 residues. Germline CDR1 is SGDLS and CDR2 is YYNGEE. Losses at the gene ends were 2 bases for V and 3 bases for J; bases not matched to a gene: 3. The whole variable domain, filled in from reference TRBV9 and TRBJ1-5, reads DSGVTQTPKHLITATGQRVTLRCSPRSGDLSVYWYQQSLDQGLQFLIQYYNGEERAKGNILERFSAQQFPDLHSELNLSSLELGDSALYFCASSVGTGGLNQPQHFGDGTRLSIL.

The genes are TRBV28 and TRBJ1-5, with 12 bases fitting TRBD1. Germline-derived CDR1 and CDR2 are MDHEN and SYDVKM. V was pared by 11 bases and J by 3 bases, with 11 bases of the junction left unmatched. This CDR3 spans 16 amino acids. CDR3 in amino acids: CAAMGDRGLPNQPQHF. The CDR3 nucleotides are TGTGCCGCAATGGGGGACAGGGGGCTCCCCAATCAGCCCCAGCATTTT.

The rearrangement joins TRBV7-8 to TRBJ1-1, with a weak D call TRBD1 (5 bases). Deletions cut 3 bases from V and 1 base from J, with 12 bases between. Germline CDR1 is SGHVS and CDR2 is FQNEAQ. The CDR3 is 15 residues long. The CDR3 bases are TGTGCCAGCAGCTTTGACGGGACTCAGAACACTGAAGCTTTCTTT. Its protein is CASSFDGTQNTEAFF.

The chain employs TRBV11-2 and TRBJ1-1; weak D call: TRBD1 (5 bases). Germline assignment: CDR1 SGHAT and CDR2 FQNNGV. The CDR3 has 14 residues. V shed 0 bases and J shed 8 bases, with 13 bases lying between them. The CDR3 region is CASSLDRSGGEAFF. DNA of the CDR3: TGTGCCAGCAGCTTAGATCGGTCGGGGGGGGAAGCTTTCTTT.

The V and J genes are TRBV28 and TRBJ2-7; D unclear. This CDR3 is 17 amino acids long. Trimming shortened V by 5 bases and J by 0 bases, and 20 bases separated the two germline ends. Germline V gives CDR1 MDHEN, CDR2 SYDVKM. This CDR3 reads CASSPLSVYYSSYEQYF. As DNA, the CDR3 is TGTGCCAGCAGTCCCCTCTCGGTCTACTACAGCTCCTACGAGCAGTACTTC.

The rearrangement uses TRBV5-4 and TRBJ2-7; TRBD2 matches 14 bases. This CDR3 spans 15 amino acids. V shed 4 bases, J shed 11 bases, and the junction held 11 bases outside the gene matches. CDR1 and CDR2 (germline): SGHNT, YYREEE (reference sequence). CDR3 sequence: CASSLAGTSGGREYF. CDR3 sequence (DNA): TGTGCCAGCAGCCTGGCCGGGACTAGCGGGGGACGGGAGTACTTC.

The V and J genes are TRBV7-9 and TRBJ2-2, with 11 bases lining up with TRBD1. The V and J ends lost 2 bases and 6 bases, in that order; junction bases with no gene match: 2. There are 15 residues in the CDR3. From germline, CDR1 is SEHNR and CDR2 FQNEAQ (reference sequence). This chain's CDR3 is CASSLKGQGAGELFF. CDR3 DNA sequence: TGTGCCAGCAGCTTAAAGGGACAGGGGGCCGGGGAGCTGTTTTTT.

This chain joins TRBV19 and TRBJ1-1, with 9 bases identical to TRBD1. The germline V gene has CDR1 LNHDA and CDR2 SQIVND (reference sequence). Trimming removed 3 bases from V and 4 bases from J; junction bases left unmatched: 3. The CDR3 extends over 14 amino acids. This chain's CDR3 is CASSIPTGGTEAFF. The CDR3 bases are TGTGCCAGTAGTATCCCGACAGGGGGCACTGAAGCTTTCTTT.

The chain couples TRBV10-1 to TRBJ2-2, with 9 bases identical to TRBD1. V shed 6 bases, J shed 6 bases, and the junction held 2 bases outside the gene matches. The CDR3 has 13 residues. Germline V gene sequence: CDR1 WNHNN, CDR2 SYGVQD (reference sequence). The CDR3 DNA follows: TGCGCCAGCAGGGGACAGGGAGCCGGGGAGCTGTTTTTT. This translates into CASRGQGAGELFF.

The V gene is TRBV4-2, the J gene TRBJ2-7, with 7 positions matching TRBD1. The CDR3 loop spans 15 amino acids. J gave up 2 bases and V 1 base, and 5 bases lay outside the gene matches. CDR1 and CDR2 (germline): LGHNA, YNFKEQ. CDR3 bases: TGTGCCAGCAGCCAAGCGCCGGGACAGACCTACGAGCAGTACTTC. Its protein product is CASSQAPGQTYEQYF.

The chain employs TRBV18 and TRBJ1-5, with D perhaps matching TRBD1 (5 bases). Deletions cut 1 base from V and 2 bases from J, with 18 bases between. Germline V gene lookup returns CDR1 KGHSH and CDR2 LQKENI. The CDR3 spans 18 residues. CDR3 residues: CASSPLGGSQAGNQPQHF. The CDR3 DNA reads TGTGCCAGCTCACCACTCGGGGGGAGTCAGGCTGGCAATCAGCCCCAGCATTTT.

The chain joins TRBV9 to TRBJ1-6; 7 bases are shared with TRBD1. V shed 2 bases, J shed 7 bases, and the junction held 6 bases outside the gene matches. CDR1 SGDLS and CDR2 YYNGEE come from the germline V gene. CDR3 length: 15 residues. The CDR3 loop is CASSVDRAGNSPLHF. DNA for the CDR3: TGTGCCAGCAGCGTCGACAGGGCGGGCAATTCACCCCTCCACTTT.

CDR3 DNA: TGTGCCAGCAGGGGGCCGAGAGGAGATACGCAGTATTTT. Protein: CASRGPRGDTQYF. The chain combines TRBV6-5 with TRBJ2-3; a weak D match, TRBD1 (5 bases). With 6 bases removed from V and 5 bases from J, the gap between germline ends came to 12 bases. CDR1 and CDR2 from the germline V gene are MNHEY and SVGAGI. The CDR3 runs to 13 residues.

The chain links TRBV5-1 to TRBJ1-2; TRBD1 matches at 8 bases. There are 14 residues in the CDR3. Unmatched junction bases numbered 7, after V lost 1 base and J lost 8 bases. From germline, CDR1 is SGHRS and CDR2 YFSETQ. CDR3 coding DNA: TGCGCCAGCAGCTTGCAGGGGGCTCTGGAGGGCTACACCTTC. This encodes CASSLQGALEGYTF.

The chain joins TRBV28 to TRBJ1-4; D perhaps matches TRBD1 (6 bases). Trimming pared 4 bases from V and 4 bases from J, leaving 19 bases between. The length of the CDR3 is 17 residues. Germline V CDR1 and CDR2: MDHEN, SYDVKM. The CDR3 spells CASSSSSLQGFNEKLFF. The CDR3 DNA is TGTGCCAGCAGTTCTTCTTCCCTACAGGGCTTTAATGAAAAACTGTTTTTT. Variable domain in full (rest from reference TRBV28 and TRBJ1-4): DVKVTQSSRYLVKRTGEKVFLECVQDMDHENMFWYRQDPGLGLRLIYFSYDVKMKEKGDIPEGYSVSREKKERFSLILESASTNQTSMYLCASSSSSLQGFNEKLFFGSGTQLSVL.

This clone was counted once. The gene calls are TRBV2 and TRBJ2-6; D remains unclear. Germline V gene data show CDR1 as SNHLY and CDR2 as FYNNEI. The CDR3 contains 15 residues. Deletions cut 6 bases from V and 0 bases from J, with 9 bases between. CDR3 sequence reads: CASRAASSGANVLTF. CDR3 DNA: TGTGCCAGCAGGGCAGCAAGCTCTGGGGCCAACGTCCTGACTTTC.